The 22 T cell receptor beta chains given below trace back to one sample, sequenced in a study of follicular helper T cells after annual influenza vaccination. Stated time point: 2013-2014 season, 7 days after vaccination. Assay: immunoSEQ multiplex PCR; the TCRdb copy retains only in-frame clones and omits some. The sample has about 4,800 clones, over 85% seen once. The sample consisted of CXCR5+ CD38- circulating T follicular helper cells from blood, taken 7 days after influenza vaccination. Subset reported: circulating Tfh, non-naive CD4+CXCR5+PD-1+ (ICOS+CD38+ or ICOS-CD38-). These receptors were collected from an adult who received the influenza vaccine.

The V call is TRBV6-5, the J call TRBJ2-7; TRBD1 agrees at 7 bases. With V trimmed by 2 bases and J by 7 bases, 8 bases remained unmatched. The CDR3 covers 14 residues. From germline, CDR1 is MNHEY and CDR2 SVGAGI. CDR3 sequence: CASSYRGRGYEQYF. The CDR3 DNA reads as TGTGCCAGCAGTTACAGGGGCAGGGGGTATGAGCAGTACTTC.

This clone was observed a single time. The chain combines TRBV4-2 with TRBJ1-2; TRBD1 is a possible D gene (6 bases). CDR1 LGHNA and CDR2 YNFKEQ come from the germline V gene. The CDR3 is 14 amino acids. V gave up 0 bases and J gave up 7 bases, with 12 bases separating them. CDR3 in amino acids: CASSQDGQYSGYTF. Here the CDR3 DNA reads TGTGCCAGCAGCCAAGATGGACAGTATTCTGGCTACACCTTC.

This chain joins TRBV15 and TRBJ2-1; TRBD2 agrees at 9 bases. There are 16 residues in the CDR3. Looked up from germline, CDR1 is LNHNV and CDR2 is YYDKDF (reference sequence). V gave up 0 bases and J gave up 9 bases; unmatched junction bases: 9. The CDR3 protein is CATSRESSGGSVEQFF. The CDR3 region has the DNA TGTGCCACCAGCAGAGAATCAAGCGGGGGGTCAGTTGAGCAGTTCTTC.

The chain has TRBV7-9 and TRBJ1-1; possibly TRBD1 for D (5 bases). The CDR3 is 13 amino acids. Germline CDR1 reads SEHNR; CDR2 reads FQNEAQ (reference sequence). V was trimmed by 5 bases and J by 11 bases, leaving 18 bases between them. CDR3: CASSLGVGPQAFF. In DNA, the CDR3 is TGTGCCAGCAGCCTAGGGGTGGGGCCACAGGCTTTCTTT.

The chain joins TRBV10-3 to TRBJ2-5; a possible D gene is TRBD2 (7 bases). Trimming took off 6 bases at V and 11 bases at J, with 16 bases between the two ends. The CDR3 totals 12 residues. Germline assignment: CDR1 ENHRY and CDR2 SYGVKD. As DNA, the CDR3 is TGTGCCATCAGAGGGGGAGGGGCGGAGCAGTACTTC. This sequence encodes CAIRGGGAEQYF.

The J gene is TRBJ1-2, the V gene TRBV15; D remains ambiguous. Germline CDR1 and CDR2: LNHNV and YYDKDF (reference sequence). The CDR3 sequence is 12 residues long. With 4 bases removed from V and 1 base from J, the gap between germline ends came to 4 bases. This CDR3 reads CATSTSNYGYTF. CDR3 DNA sequence: TGTGCCACCAGCACCAGTAACTATGGCTACACCTTC.

V gene TRBV18 combines with J gene TRBJ1-5; D call uncertain. In germline, CDR1 is KGHSH, CDR2 LQKENI. The CDR3 is 13 residues long. V lost 2 bases, J lost 4 bases, and 6 bases lay in between. DNA of the CDR3: TGTGCCAGCTCACCAGGCCCGAATCAGCCCCAGCATTTT. Amino acids: CASSPGPNQPQHF.

This chain uses TRBV5-6 with TRBJ1-2, with D perhaps matching TRBD1 (5 bases). The V and J ends lost 4 bases and 5 bases respectively, with 21 bases between them. This CDR3 is 16 amino acids long. Germline loops: CDR1 SGHDT, CDR2 YYEEEE. The CDR3 here is CASSPNGGGRTYGYTF. CDR3 sequence (DNA): TGTGCCAGCAGCCCCAACGGGGGTGGAAGAACTTATGGCTACACCTTC.

This clone was recorded once. The rearrangement joins TRBV18 to TRBJ2-5; no reliable D call. V was trimmed by 3 bases and J by 4 bases, leaving 15 bases between them. This CDR3 has 15 amino acids. CDR1 and CDR2 (germline): KGHSH, LQKENI. The CDR3 loop reads CASSPSQETLETQYF. DNA of the CDR3: TGTGCCAGCTCACCCTCCCAGGAAACCCTAGAGACCCAGTACTTC.

The V call is TRBV6-6, the J call TRBJ2-2, with unresolved D. Germline V CDR1 and CDR2: MNHNY, SVGAGI (reference sequence). This CDR3 spans 16 amino acids. V dropped 2 bases and J dropped 3 bases, with 13 bases sitting between them. CDR3 coding DNA: TGTGCCAGCAGTTACGAGGTTCGGAAGGACACCGGGGAGCTGTTTTTT. Translating gives CASSYEVRKDTGELFF.

The rearrangement uses TRBV7-9 and TRBJ2-1; tentative D call: TRBD2 (5 bases). The length of the CDR3 is 13 residues. Germline V gene data show CDR1 as SEHNR and CDR2 as FQNEAQ (reference sequence). The V end was cut by 11 bases, the J end by 4 bases, with 15 bases between. The DNA of the CDR3 is TGTGCCTTCCCCCGGAGCGGTTACAATGAGCAGTTCTTC. Encoded protein: CAFPRSGYNEQFF. Combining the CDR3 with reference TRBV7-9 and TRBJ2-1 gives the whole variable domain DTGVSQNPRHKITKRGQNVTFRCDPISEHNRLYWYRQTLGQGPEFLTYFQNEAQLEKSRLLSDRFSAERPKGSFSTLEIQRTEQGDSAMYLCAFPRSGYNEQFFGPGTRLTVL.

The gene calls are TRBV5-1 and TRBJ1-5; D is undetermined. The CDR3 runs 14 residues. Trimming pared 0 bases from V and 4 bases from J, leaving 8 bases between. Germline CDR1 SGHRS, CDR2 YFSETQ. CDR3 nucleotides: TGCGCCAGCAGCTTGGAGGGAGGAAATCAGCCCCAGCATTTT. As protein: CASSLEGGNQPQHF.

The sample holds one count of this clone. This chain connects TRBV9 to TRBJ1-1; D gene uncertain. This CDR3 has 14 amino acids. Germline assignment: CDR1 SGDLS and CDR2 YYNGEE. Deletions cut 1 base from V and 0 bases from J, with 7 bases between. CDR3 region: CASSVTEMNTEAFF. The CDR3 bases are TGTGCCAGCAGCGTAACTGAGATGAACACTGAAGCTTTCTTT.

The rearrangement uses TRBV13 and TRBJ2-5; possible D gene TRBD2, 5 bases. Germline CDR1 reads PRHDT; CDR2 reads FYEKMQ (reference sequence). The CDR3 covers 15 residues. The ends were cut back, 5 bases at V and 6 bases at J, with 19 bases in the middle. The CDR3 sequence: CASSLTEGARKTQYF. The CDR3 nucleotides are TGTGCCAGCAGCCTCACCGAGGGCGCGAGAAAGACCCAGTACTTC.

The CDR3 region is CASSEGSARSTDTQYF. The CDR3 region has the DNA TGTGCCAGCAGTGAAGGTTCTGCACGGAGCACAGATACGCAGTATTTT. The gene calls are TRBV25-1 and TRBJ2-3, with unresolved D. Looked up from germline, CDR1 is MGHDK and CDR2 is SYGVNS. Trimming took off 2 bases at V and 0 bases at J, with 12 bases between the two ends. The CDR3 length is 16 residues.

The chain is built from TRBV28 and TRBJ2-1, with D unclear. Looked up from germline, CDR1 is MDHEN and CDR2 is SYDVKM. The ends were cut back, 3 bases at V and 1 base at J, with 19 bases in the middle. The CDR3 sequence is 18 residues long. The CDR3 coding sequence is TGTGCCAGCAGTTTTCAGGCAGGTCGCATAGAGTCCTACAATGAGCAGTTCTTC. Amino acids: CASSFQAGRIESYNEQFF.

The CDR3 sequence: CASSYSGGGSGYAFF. The CDR3 DNA is TGTGCCAGCAGTTACTCGGGGGGAGGTTCGGGTTACGCTTTCTTT. The chain is built from TRBV6-6 and TRBJ1-1; possible D gene TRBD1, 5 bases. The ends were cut back, 0 bases at V and 11 bases at J, with 19 bases in the middle. The CDR3 length is 15 residues. CDR1 and CDR2 (germline): MNHNY, SVGAGI (reference sequence).

The chain employs TRBV5-8 and TRBJ2-3, with D unresolved. The ends were cut back, 6 bases at V and 2 bases at J, with 13 bases in the middle. Germline CDR1 SGHTS, CDR2 YDEGEE. The CDR3 has 14 amino acids. CDR3 sequence: CASKREDSTDTQYF. CDR3 nucleotides: TGTGCCAGCAAGCGCGAAGACTCCACAGATACGCAGTATTTT.

This clone was seen a single time. This chain connects TRBV11-3 to TRBJ2-1; possible D gene TRBD2, 7 bases. The ends were cut back, 0 bases at V and 9 bases at J, with 15 bases in the middle. The CDR3 sequence is 15 residues long. Germline V gene data show CDR1 as SGHNT and CDR2 as YENEEA. Here the CDR3 reads CASSLDGSGGFEQFF. The CDR3 nucleotides read TGTGCCAGCAGCTTAGATGGGTCGGGGGGCTTTGAGCAGTTCTTC.

V usage is TRBV7-8 and J usage is TRBJ1-5; 7 bases align to TRBD1. The V gene's germline CDR1 is SGHVS and CDR2 FQNEAQ. The V gene end was trimmed by 5 bases and the J gene end by 5 bases; junction bases not matched to a gene: 3. The CDR3 length is 13 residues. CDR3 DNA sequence: TGTGCCAGCAGCAGACAGGGCGATCAGCCCCAGCATTTT. Protein sequence: CASSRQGDQPQHF.

The chain carries TRBV7-3 and TRBJ2-1; 8 positions agree with TRBD1. Trimming took 7 bases from V and 6 from J; bases not matched to a gene: 8. CDR1 is SGHTA and CDR2 is FQGTGA in the germline V gene. The CDR3 runs 14 residues. Here the CDR3 DNA reads TGTGCCAGCAAACAGGGACAGGCCTCCAATGAGCAGTTCTTC. Its translation is CASKQGQASNEQFF.

The rearrangement joins TRBV6-5 to TRBJ1-5; a weak D match, TRBD1 (6 bases). Germline CDR1 is MNHEY and CDR2 is SVGAGI. This CDR3 contains 13 residues. V lost 2 bases and J 5 bases, leaving 7 bases between the germline ends. The CDR3 DNA is TGTGCCAGCAGTTACAACAGGGATCAGCCCCAGCATTTT. Protein: CASSYNRDQPQHF.